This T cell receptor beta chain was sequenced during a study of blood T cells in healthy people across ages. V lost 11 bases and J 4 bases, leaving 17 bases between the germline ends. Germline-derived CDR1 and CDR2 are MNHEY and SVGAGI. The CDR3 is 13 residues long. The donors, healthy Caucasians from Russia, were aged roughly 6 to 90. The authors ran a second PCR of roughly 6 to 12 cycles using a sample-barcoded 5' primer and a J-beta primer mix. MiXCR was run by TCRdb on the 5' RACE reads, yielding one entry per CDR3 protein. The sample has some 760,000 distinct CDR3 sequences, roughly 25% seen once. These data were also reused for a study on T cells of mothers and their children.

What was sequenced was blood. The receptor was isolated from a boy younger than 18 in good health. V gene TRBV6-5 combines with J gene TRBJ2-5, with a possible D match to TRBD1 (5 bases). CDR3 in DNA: TGTGCCGGCATGGGCCAGGGCGGAGAGACCCAGTACTTC. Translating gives CAGMGQGGETQYF.